Sequencing of this TCR beta chain was carried out in a study of spatial heterogeneity in lung cancer. As for the study in general: Samples were obtained from roughly 65 donors, all untreated early-stage non-small cell lung cancer patients.

TCRdb itself ran the 5' RACE reads through MiXCR, one entry per CDR3 protein. Seen here are about 19,000 distinct CDR3 sequences, more than 8% observed once, and the top ten hold just over 35%. As to time point: blood at routine non-recurrence follow-up after resection. Without sorting, whole RNA was sequenced from tumor, nontumor lung or frozen PBMC. Ten or more counts support this clonotype. Germline assignment: CDR1 SGHRS and CDR2 YFSETQ. The CDR3 is made up of 13 amino acids. V dropped 6 bases and J dropped 8; count of bases not matched to a gene: 10. The receptor's source is a female donor with early-stage non-small cell lung cancer. The rearrangement uses TRBV5-1 and TRBJ1-2; 7 bases line up with TRBD1. The sample consisted of PBMCs, taken at follow-up. CDR3 loop: CASTLDREGGYTF. DNA for the CDR3: TGCGCCAGCACCTTAGACAGGGAGGGAGGCTACACCTTC. The full variable domain, with the rest looked up from reference TRBV5-1 and TRBJ1-2, is KAGVTQTPRYLIKTRGQQVTLSCSPISGHRSVSWYQQTPGQGLQFLFEYFSETQRNKGNFPGRFSGRQFSNSRSEMNVSTLELGDSALYLCASTLDREGGYTFGSGTRLTVV.